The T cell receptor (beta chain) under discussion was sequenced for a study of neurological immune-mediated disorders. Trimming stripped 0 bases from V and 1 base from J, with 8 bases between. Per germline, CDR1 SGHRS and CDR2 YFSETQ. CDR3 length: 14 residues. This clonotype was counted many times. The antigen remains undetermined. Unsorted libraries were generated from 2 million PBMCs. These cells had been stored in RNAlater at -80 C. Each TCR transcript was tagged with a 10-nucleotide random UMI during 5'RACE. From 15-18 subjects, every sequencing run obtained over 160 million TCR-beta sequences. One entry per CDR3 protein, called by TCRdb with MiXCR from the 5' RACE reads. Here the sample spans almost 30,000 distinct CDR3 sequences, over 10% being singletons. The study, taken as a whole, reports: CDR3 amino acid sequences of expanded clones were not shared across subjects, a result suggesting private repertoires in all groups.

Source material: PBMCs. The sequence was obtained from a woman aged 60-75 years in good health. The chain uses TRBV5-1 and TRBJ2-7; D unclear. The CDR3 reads CASSLEGRSYEQYF. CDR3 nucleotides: TGCGCCAGCAGCTTGGAGGGCAGATCCTACGAGCAGTACTTC.